These 23 T cell receptor beta chains originate from one sample sequenced in a study of technical replicates of blood from a handful of donors. TCRdb's table, derived via immunoSEQ multiplex PCR, lists solely in-frame clones and lacks some. Among tens of thousands of clones listed, around 97% were seen once. Source material: T cells isolated from PBMCs. The receptors shown here come from a human donor in good health.

The chain employs TRBV19 and TRBJ2-7, with 11 nucleotides matching TRBD2. Unmatched junction bases numbered 10, after V lost 6 bases and J lost 6 bases. This CDR3 has 15 amino acids. The germline CDR1 and CDR2 sequences are LNHDA and SQIVND (reference sequence). The CDR3 here is CASSHTTSGITEQYF. The CDR3 region has the DNA TGTGCCAGTAGCCATACGACTAGCGGGATCACCGAGCAGTACTTC.

The CDR3 DNA reads as TGTGCCAGCAGCTTGGCGGAAGACTTGAACACCGGGGAGCTGTTTTTT. It encodes CASSLAEDLNTGELFF. The chain combines TRBV5-6 with TRBJ2-2; D call uncertain. CDR1 and CDR2 from the germline V gene are SGHDT and YYEEEE. The V and J ends lost 0 bases and 1 base respectively, with 10 bases between them. CDR3 length: 16 amino acids.

The chain carries TRBV30 and TRBJ2-5; D remains unclear. The CDR3 consists of 12 residues. Germline CDR1 and CDR2: GTSNPN and SVGIG (reference sequence). V was cut by 0 bases and J by 7 bases, with 9 bases left in between. The CDR3 is CAWSVPYGTQYF. The CDR3 DNA reads TGTGCCTGGAGTGTACCCTACGGGACCCAGTACTTC.

This chain connects TRBV6-5 to TRBJ1-5; D unclear. Germline CDR1 and CDR2: MNHEY and SVGAGI. V was trimmed by 0 bases and J by 1 base, leaving 7 bases between them. CDR3 size: 15 residues. The CDR3 loop reads CASSYSGLSNQPQHF. CDR3 sequence (DNA): TGTGCCAGCAGTTACTCCGGACTGAGCAATCAGCCCCAGCATTTT.

The chain joins TRBV7-8 to TRBJ2-5, with D possibly matching TRBD1 (5 bases). The germline V and J ends were trimmed by 1 base and 4 bases, with 7 bases remaining between them. CDR1 SGHVS and CDR2 FQNEAQ come from the germline V gene. This CDR3 spans 13 amino acids. CDR3 amino acids: CASSLVRGETQYF. The CDR3 bases are TGTGCCAGCAGCTTAGTAAGGGGAGAGACCCAGTACTTC. The full variable domain, rest sourced from reference TRBV7-8 and TRBJ2-5, is GAGVSQSPRYKVAKRGQDVALRCDPISGHVSLFWYQQALGQGPEFLTYFQNEAQLDKSGLPSDRFFAERPEGSVSTLKIQRTQQEDSAVYLCASSLVRGETQYFGPGTRLLVL.

This chain connects TRBV11-3 to TRBJ1-1; unclear D gene. V lost 1 base and J 4 bases, leaving 13 bases between the germline ends. The CDR3 consists of 15 residues. Germline V lookup: CDR1 SGHNT, CDR2 YENEEA. In DNA, the CDR3 is TGTGCCAGCAGCTTAGGTCAAACTCCAACCACTGAAGCTTTCTTT. Protein sequence: CASSLGQTPTTEAFF.

This chain links TRBV7-9 with TRBJ2-3; TRBD2 matches at 13 bases. Unmatched junction bases numbered 3, after V lost 5 bases and J lost 1 base. Germline CDR1 and CDR2: SEHNR and FQNEAQ (reference sequence). This CDR3 comprises 16 residues. CDR3 sequence: CASSVGLAGGTDTQYF. CDR3 in DNA: TGTGCCAGCAGCGTAGGACTAGCGGGGGGCACAGATACGCAGTATTTT.

This clone was picked up one time. The rearrangement links TRBV28 to TRBJ1-5, with a weak D call TRBD1 (5 bases). Germline lookup yields CDR1 MDHEN and CDR2 SYDVKM. V was shortened by 2 bases and J by 3 bases, with 17 bases between the two germline ends. The CDR3 has 17 residues. CDR3 sequence (DNA): TGTGCCAGCAGTTTACTCCCGGGACTGCTTTCCAATCAGCCCCAGCATTTT. Protein product: CASSLLPGLLSNQPQHF.

V and J are TRBV7-8 and TRBJ2-7; TRBD2 aligns across 13 bases. The CDR3 is 15 amino acids. Germline assignment: CDR1 SGHVS and CDR2 FQNEAQ. V was clipped by 5 bases and J by 4 bases; unmatched bases: 5. The CDR3 DNA follows: TGTGCCAGCAGCCACCCACTAGCGGGAGGGTACGAGCAGTACTTC. Translated, it gives CASSHPLAGGYEQYF.

The chain is built from TRBV5-1 and TRBJ2-3; 7 bases match TRBD1. Looked up from germline, CDR1 is SGHRS and CDR2 is YFSETQ. The CDR3 covers 15 residues. Trimming cost V 4 bases and J 1 base; bases outside gene matches: 6. This CDR3 reads CASSERGRGTDTQYF. CDR3 DNA sequence: TGCGCCAGCAGCGAGAGGGGGCGAGGCACAGATACGCAGTATTTT.

This clone turned up a few times. The chain combines TRBV11-2 with TRBJ2-7, with D perhaps TRBD2 (6 bases). CDR1 is SGHAT, CDR2 FQNNGV, per germline. Trimming stripped 5 bases from V and 3 bases from J, with 20 bases between. The CDR3 is 16 residues long. In nucleotides, the CDR3 is TGTGCCAGCAGCCGCCGTGGGCGGGACGCGTACTACGAGCAGTACTTC. Amino acids: CASSRRGRDAYYEQYF.

The CDR3 DNA follows: TGTGCCAGCAGTGCCGGGATTCGGTCGCCTGGAACGCCTGGGTTAGATACGCAGTATTTT. Protein: CASSAGIRSPGTPGLDTQYF. The gene calls are TRBV6-1 and TRBJ2-3, with a weak D call TRBD2 (5 bases). Trimming took off 4 bases at V and 5 bases at J, with 31 bases between the two ends. The CDR3 runs to 20 residues. Germline V gene sequence: CDR1 MNHNS, CDR2 SASEGT.

V is TRBV7-9 and J is TRBJ1-2; unclear D gene. Per germline, CDR1 SEHNR and CDR2 FQNEAQ (reference sequence). This CDR3 is 13 amino acids long. The ends were cut back, 7 bases at V and 3 bases at J, with 12 bases in the middle. The DNA for the CDR3 is TGTGCCAGCAATCTTGGAGGAGACTATGGCTACACCTTC. Translated: CASNLGGDYGYTF.

The chain recombines TRBV30 with TRBJ2-5, with unresolved D. V lost 0 bases and J lost 0, with 2 bases in between. This CDR3 region has 12 residues. CDR1 and CDR2 (germline): GTSNPN, SVGIG (reference sequence). In DNA, the CDR3 is TGTGCCTGGAGTGTTAACCAAGAGACCCAGTACTTC. Its translation is CAWSVNQETQYF. Full variable domain (remainder filled in from reference TRBV30 and TRBJ2-5): SQTIHQWPATLVQPVGSPLSLECTVEGTSNPNLYWYRQAAGRGLQLLFYSVGIGQISSEVPQNLSASRPQDRQFILSSKKLLLSDSGFYLCAWSVNQETQYFGPGTRLLVL.

The J gene is TRBJ2-3, the V gene TRBV18; a possible D gene is TRBD2 (6 bases). The germline CDR1 and CDR2 sequences are KGHSH and LQKENI. This CDR3 is built from 13 residues. The V and J ends lost 3 bases and 5 bases respectively, with 9 bases between them. CDR3 region: CASSPRLGDTQYF. The CDR3 bases are TGTGCCAGCTCACCCCGACTAGGAGATACGCAGTATTTT.

The rearrangement links TRBV2 to TRBJ1-2, with unresolved D. V was pared by 5 bases and J by 1 base, with 11 bases between. This CDR3 is built from 14 residues. Germline V CDR1 and CDR2: SNHLY, FYNNEI. CDR3 nucleotides: TGTGCCAGCAGTCGGGAGCGGTTTAACTATGGCTACACCTTC. Translated: CASSRERFNYGYTF.

V usage is TRBV5-4 and J usage is TRBJ1-1; D unresolved. The germline V and J ends were trimmed by 1 base and 0 bases, with 10 bases remaining between them. Germline CDR1 and CDR2: SGHNT and YYREEE (reference sequence). The CDR3 consists of 15 residues. DNA of the CDR3: TGTGCCAGCAGCTTGTCTCCGGGAATGAACACTGAAGCTTTCTTT. It yields the protein CASSLSPGMNTEAFF.

The rearrangement links TRBV6-1 to TRBJ1-1, with D possibly TRBD1 on 6 matching bases. The CDR3 has 16 residues. The ends were cut back, 3 bases at V and 2 bases at J, with 16 bases in the middle. CDR1 is MNHNS and CDR2 is SASEGT in the germline V gene. CDR3 sequence reads: CASSDSPRGGNTEAFF. DNA of the CDR3: TGTGCCAGCAGTGACAGCCCCCGGGGGGGCAACACTGAAGCTTTCTTT.

The chain carries TRBV6-5 and TRBJ1-2; a possible D gene is TRBD1 (5 bases). Deletions cut 0 bases from V and 6 bases from J, with 14 bases between. This CDR3 is 15 amino acids long. CDR1 is MNHEY, CDR2 SVGAGI, per germline. The CDR3 nucleotides read TGTGCCAGCAGTTACTCGATTACCACGGGGGATGGCTACACCTTC. Translating it yields CASSYSITTGDGYTF.

The V gene is TRBV9, the J gene TRBJ1-1; D ambiguous. Germline CDR1 is SGDLS and CDR2 is YYNGEE. The germline V and J ends were trimmed by 1 base and 1 base, with 8 bases remaining between them. This CDR3 contains 14 residues. This chain's CDR3 is CASSVQHTNTEAFF. The CDR3 DNA reads TGTGCCAGCAGCGTACAACATACGAACACTGAAGCTTTCTTT.

J is TRBJ1-4 and V is TRBV28; 9 bases map to TRBD1. CDR1 is MDHEN, CDR2 SYDVKM, per germline. J gave up 5 bases and V 8 bases, and 12 bases lay outside the gene matches. CDR3 size: 16 residues. In DNA form, the CDR3 reads TGTGCCAGCGAAGAAAACAGGGGGCGATACAATGAAAAACTGTTTTTT. Translation gives CASEENRGRYNEKLFF.

This chain uses TRBV10-1 with TRBJ2-1, with D uncertain. The V end was cut by 0 bases, the J end by 9 bases, with 15 bases between. This CDR3 region has 15 residues. Germline-derived CDR1 and CDR2 are WNHNN and SYGVQD (reference sequence). Here the CDR3 reads CASSESAGYASEQFF. DNA of the CDR3: TGCGCCAGCAGTGAGTCTGCCGGGTACGCCTCTGAGCAGTTCTTC.

The gene calls are TRBV27 and TRBJ2-5; 7 bases agree with TRBD1. J was trimmed by 5 bases and V by 5 bases; bases with no gene match: 11. The CDR3 runs to 15 residues. Germline values: CDR1 MNHEY, CDR2 SMNVEV (reference sequence). In DNA form, the CDR3 reads TGTGCCAGCAGTCCCAGGACAGGCGGAGCGGAGACCCAGTACTTC. It specifies CASSPRTGGAETQYF.